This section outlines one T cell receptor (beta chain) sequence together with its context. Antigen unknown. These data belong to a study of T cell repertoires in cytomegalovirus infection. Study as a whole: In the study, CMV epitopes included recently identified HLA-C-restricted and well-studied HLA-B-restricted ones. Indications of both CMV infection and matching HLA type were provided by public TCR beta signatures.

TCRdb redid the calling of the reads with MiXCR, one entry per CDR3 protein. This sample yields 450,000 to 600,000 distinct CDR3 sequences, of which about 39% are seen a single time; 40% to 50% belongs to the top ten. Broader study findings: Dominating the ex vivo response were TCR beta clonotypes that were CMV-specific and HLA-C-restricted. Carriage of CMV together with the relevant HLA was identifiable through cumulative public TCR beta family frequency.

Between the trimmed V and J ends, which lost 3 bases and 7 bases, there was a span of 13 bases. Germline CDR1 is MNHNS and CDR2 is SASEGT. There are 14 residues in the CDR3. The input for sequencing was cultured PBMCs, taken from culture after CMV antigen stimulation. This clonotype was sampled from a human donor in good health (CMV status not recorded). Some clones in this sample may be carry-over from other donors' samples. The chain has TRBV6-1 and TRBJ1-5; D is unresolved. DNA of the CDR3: TGTGCCAGCAGTGACTGGACCCTCGGACAGCCCCAGCATTTT. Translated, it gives CASSDWTLGQPQHF.